A single T cell receptor (beta chain) is shown here with its context. This sample was taken from a study of T cell changes during pregnancy in multiple sclerosis. The protocol was immunoSEQ multiplex PCR, while the TCRdb copy is restricted to in-frame clones and leaves out a portion. The sample has tens of thousands of clones, about nine tenths seen once. Losses at the gene ends were 6 bases for V and 6 bases for J; bases not matched to a gene: 8. The germline gives CDR1 ENHRY, CDR2 SYGVKD. The CDR3 is 15 residues long. Sample: CD4+ T cells from peripheral blood mononuclear cells, taken in the third trimester of pregnancy. This chain links TRBV10-3 with TRBJ2-2, with TRBD2 matching over 9 bases. The sequence was collected from a female donor with multiple sclerosis, enrolled in a pregnancy study. The CDR3 bases are TGTGCCATCAGGAGAGAGCGGGGGGAATCCGGGGAGCTGTTTTTT. Translated, it gives CAIRRERGESGELFF.